Below, 30 T cell receptor beta chains from the same sample are listed, as sequenced in a study of Graves' ophthalmopathy and Graves' hyperthyroidism. Amplification of TCR beta CDR3 regions used RNA transcripts. HTBI primers served in a first-round RT-PCR, which a second-round multiplex PCR followed. TCRdb itself ran the multiplex PCR reads through MiXCR, one entry per CDR3 protein. This sample yields 350,000 to 450,000 distinct CDR3 sequences, of which around 21% are seen a single time; approximately 3.2% belongs to the top ten. Source material: peripheral blood. The receptors here all came from a woman aged 18 to 35 with stable Graves' hyperthyroidism.

This clonotype occurred many times. V is TRBV20-1 and J is TRBJ2-7, with D perhaps TRBD2 (6 bases). Germline V lookup: CDR1 DFQATT, CDR2 SNEGSKA (reference sequence). The V end was cut by 4 bases, the J end by 3 bases, with 13 bases between. The CDR3 is 13 residues long. The CDR3 DNA follows: TGCAGTGCTAAATTTAGGAGGGACTACGAGCAGTACTTC. The encoded protein is CSAKFRRDYEQYF.

The count of this clonotype is one. The rearrangement joins TRBV6-2 or TRBV6-3 to TRBJ1-5; no clear D. Germline lookup yields CDR1 MNHEY and CDR2 SVGEGT. Trimming shortened V by 3 bases and J by 2 bases, and 11 bases separated the two germline ends. CDR3 length: 15 residues. The CDR3: CASSYRSQGNQPQHF. For the CDR3, the DNA is TGTGCCAGCAGTTATCGTAGCCAAGGCAATCAGCCCCAGCATTTT.

This clonotype was observed a handful of times. The chain uses TRBV15 and TRBJ2-7, with D possibly being TRBD1 (5 bases). The CDR3 loop spans 13 amino acids. CDR1 is LNHNV and CDR2 is YYDKDF in the germline V gene (reference sequence). The germline V and J ends were trimmed by 3 bases and 6 bases, with 12 bases remaining between them. The DNA for the CDR3 is TGTGCCACCAGCAGCACGGTGACAGTCGAGCAGTACTTC. Its protein is CATSSTVTVEQYF.

In its sample, this clonotype was seen many times. The CDR3 spells CATSELGQGKTQYF. CDR3 nucleotide sequence: TGTGCCACCAGTGAACTCGGACAGGGAAAGACCCAGTACTTC. This chain connects TRBV24-1 to TRBJ2-5; 8 bases are a match to TRBD1. Looked up from germline, CDR1 is KGHDR and CDR2 is SFDVKD. This CDR3 is 14 amino acids long. V gave up 4 bases and J gave up 6 bases; unmatched junction bases: 6.

The sample holds a few counts of this clonotype. Given a much more abundant clone one base away, this may be a read error. The V call is TRBV13, the J call TRBJ2-7; D unresolved. Germline V CDR1 and CDR2: PRHDT, FYEKMQ (reference sequence). The CDR3 is 14 amino acids. The CDR3 here is CASSFRESGYERYF. The CDR3 coding sequence is TGTGCCAGCAGCTTTAGGGAATCGGGCTACGAGCGGTACTTC.

This clonotype occurred many times. The V call is TRBV20-1, the J call TRBJ2-5; 8 bases line up with TRBD2. CDR3 length: 14 residues. V shed 3 bases and J 4 bases; nucleotides not matched to a gene: 7. Germline CDR1 DFQATT, CDR2 SNEGSKA (reference sequence). The DNA for the CDR3 is TGCAGTGCTAGCTTTAGCGGGATCGCAGAGACCCAGTACTTC. Its protein product is CSASFSGIAETQYF.

This clonotype was found many times. V and J are TRBV20-1 and TRBJ2-7, with TRBD2 matching 9 bases. V lost 2 bases, J lost 4 bases, and 6 bases stayed unmatched. Germline V gives CDR1 DFQATT, CDR2 SNEGSKA (reference sequence). The CDR3 contains 14 residues. Here the CDR3 DNA reads TGCAGTGCTAGACTAGCGGGAAGGATTTACGAGCAGTACTTC. Its protein is CSARLAGRIYEQYF.

Ten or more counts support this clonotype. The germline gene is not matched at one end of the junction; a read error may be the cause. V and J are TRBV20-1 and TRBJ2-7; D uncertain. There are 16 residues in the CDR3. The germline CDR1 and CDR2 sequences are DFQATT and SNEGSKA (reference sequence). For the CDR3, the DNA is TGCAGTGCTAGAAATTCGCTGGCCAGCCTCTCCCACGAGCAGTACTTC. Translated, it gives CSARNSLASLSHEQYF.

This clonotype was recorded at least ten times. The CDR3 DNA follows: TGTGCCAGCAGCAGGGTACAAGAGACCCAGTACTTC. It codes for CASSRVQETQYF. The chain joins TRBV12-3 or TRBV12-4 to TRBJ2-5; D may be TRBD1 (5 bases). V shed 6 bases and J shed 2 bases, with 7 bases lying between them. The CDR3 is 12 residues long.

This clonotype has ten or more counts. The chain carries TRBV5-1 and TRBJ2-7; D is uncertain. Germline values: CDR1 SGHRS, CDR2 YFSETQ. Between the trimmed V and J ends, which lost 0 bases and 1 base, there was a span of 11 bases. The CDR3 totals 15 residues. CDR3: CASSLGVGYSYEQYF. DNA for the CDR3: TGCGCCAGCAGCTTGGGTGTCGGGTATTCCTACGAGCAGTACTTC.

This clonotype was counted many times. The chain employs TRBV7-6 and TRBJ2-7, with 7 bases lining up with TRBD2. The CDR3 runs to 15 residues. The J segment lost 2 bases and the V segment lost 0 bases, leaving 4 bases of the junction unmatched. Per the germline V gene, CDR1 is SGHVS and CDR2 is FNYEAQ. CDR3 DNA: TGTGCCAGCAGCTTAGCAGCTAGCGGCCCCTACGAGCAGTACTTC. Translating it yields CASSLAASGPYEQYF.

This sequence joins TRBV9 and TRBJ1-2; 8 nucleotides match TRBD1. CDR3 length: 15 amino acids. Germline values: CDR1 SGDLS, CDR2 YYNGEE. V lost 0 bases, J lost 8 bases, and 9 bases stayed unmatched. The CDR3 is CASSVEAGGAKGYTF. Here the CDR3 DNA reads TGTGCCAGCAGCGTAGAGGCAGGGGGCGCGAAGGGCTACACCTTC.

Details on this clonotype: Relative to the germline gene, one junction end is altered; a read error may explain this. The V call is TRBV6-1, the J call TRBJ2-5; 12 bases are a match to TRBD1. Germline V gene sequence: CDR1 MNHNS, CDR2 SASEGT. The CDR3 covers 14 residues. The CDR3 spells CASSRDRGPEAQYF. In DNA form, the CDR3 reads TGTGCCAGCAGCCGGGACAGGGGGCCAGAGGCCCAGTACTTC.

The V call is TRBV4-1, the J call TRBJ2-1, with a weak D call TRBD2 (5 bases). The CDR3 sequence is 16 residues long. Trimming removed 1 base from V and 8 bases from J, with 18 bases in between. Germline CDR1 MGHRA, CDR2 YSYEKL. This CDR3 reads CASSQVAGGVLYEQFF. CDR3 nucleotide sequence: TGCGCCAGCAGCCAAGTGGCAGGAGGAGTTCTCTATGAGCAGTTCTTC.

This clonotype was seen just once. The rearrangement links TRBV6-5 to TRBJ1-3; D is undetermined. Trimming stripped 0 bases from V and 0 bases from J, with 9 bases between. CDR1 MNHEY and CDR2 SVGAGI come from the germline V gene. The CDR3 totals 16 residues. The CDR3: CASSYSISSSGNTIYF. DNA for the CDR3: TGTGCCAGCAGTTACTCGATATCGTCCTCTGGAAACACCATATATTTT.

This clonotype was found many times. CDR3 loop: CASASDGQETQYF. The CDR3 region has the DNA TGTGCCAGCGCCTCGGACGGCCAAGAGACCCAGTACTTC. The rearrangement joins TRBV2 to TRBJ2-5; D gene unclear. Germline CDR1 is SNHLY and CDR2 is FYNNEI. V was cut by 8 bases and J by 1 base, with 11 bases left in between. The CDR3 totals 13 residues.

This clonotype has a count of ten or more. The chain recombines TRBV29-1 with TRBJ2-7; 9 nucleotides line up with TRBD2. Unmatched junction bases numbered 11, after V lost 5 bases and J lost 6 bases. CDR3 length: 14 residues. Germline V gene data show CDR1 as SQVTM and CDR2 as ANQGSEA. CDR3 sequence: CSVQIAGAGLEQYF. The CDR3 DNA follows: TGCAGCGTTCAAATAGCGGGAGCGGGACTCGAGCAGTACTTC.

This clonotype was observed many times. This chain links TRBV30 with TRBJ2-2, with 10 positions matching TRBD1. V was pared by 5 bases and J by 7 bases, with 4 bases of the junction left unmatched. The V gene's germline CDR1 is GTSNPN and CDR2 SVGIG (reference sequence). This CDR3 contains 13 residues. DNA for the CDR3: TGTGCCTGGGGGACAGGGGTTGACGGGGAGCTGTTTTTT. Protein product: CAWGTGVDGELFF.

This clonotype showed up many times. The chain combines TRBV6-5 with TRBJ1-3, with 8 bases fitting TRBD1. The CDR3 extends over 16 amino acids. Germline V lookup: CDR1 MNHEY, CDR2 SVGAGI. V lost 8 bases to trimming and J lost 5 bases; unmatched junction nucleotides: 14. The DNA for the CDR3 is TGTGCCAGCCGTACTCGACAGGGGATGTCTAGAAACACCATATATTTT. Protein sequence: CASRTRQGMSRNTIYF.

This clonotype was recorded at least ten times. The chain uses TRBV12-3 or TRBV12-4 and TRBJ2-7, with 8 bases fitting TRBD1. Losses at the gene ends were 5 bases for V and 7 bases for J; bases not matched to a gene: 4. This CDR3 has 12 residues. CDR3 nucleotides: TGTGCCAGCAGTGTAACAGGGGGAGAGCAGTACTTC. It yields the protein CASSVTGGEQYF.

Only a few counts were recorded for this clonotype. The chain carries TRBV5-1 and TRBJ2-5; a possible D gene is TRBD1 (6 bases). Germline-derived CDR1 and CDR2 are SGHRS and YFSETQ. There are 13 residues in the CDR3. V was cut by 7 bases and J by 2 bases, with 12 bases left in between. CDR3 sequence reads: CASQLTGQETQYF. Here the CDR3 DNA reads TGCGCCAGCCAGCTTACAGGGCAAGAGACCCAGTACTTC. Looking up the rest from reference TRBV5-1 and TRBJ2-5 gives the full variable domain: KAGVTQTPRYLIKTRGQQVTLSCSPISGHRSVSWYQQTPGQGLQFLFEYFSETQRNKGNFPGRFSGRQFSNSRSEMNVSTLELGDSALYLCASQLTGQETQYFGPGTRLLVL.

In this sample, this clonotype turned up many times. The chain joins TRBV6-2 or TRBV6-3 to TRBJ1-1; D is unclear. The CDR3 runs to 16 residues. V dropped 2 bases and J dropped 7 bases, with 20 bases sitting between them. Germline V lookup: CDR1 MNHEY, CDR2 SVGEGT. CDR3 region: CASSYGWVRFYGEAFF. The CDR3 DNA reads TGTGCCAGCAGTTACGGTTGGGTCCGCTTTTATGGTGAAGCTTTCTTT.

This clonotype showed up many times. V and J are TRBV7-2 and TRBJ2-7; 8 nucleotides match TRBD2. V gave up 4 bases and J gave up 11 bases; unmatched junction bases: 4. Germline V gives CDR1 SGHTA, CDR2 FQGNSA. CDR3 length: 11 residues. DNA for the CDR3: TGTGCCAGCAGCTCAGCGGGAGAAAAGTACTTC. Its protein product is CASSSAGEKYF.

The chain couples TRBV2 to TRBJ2-7; 8 nucleotides align to TRBD1. The CDR3 consists of 14 residues. Germline values: CDR1 SNHLY, CDR2 FYNNEI. With V trimmed by 6 bases and J by 6 bases, 10 bases remained unmatched. The CDR3 bases are TGTGCCAGCAGGGGCGGACAGGGTGTTATCGAGCAGTACTTC. Translating it yields CASRGGQGVIEQYF.

There are many counts of this clonotype. The chain joins TRBV25-1 to TRBJ2-7, with D uncertain. V shed 2 bases and J shed 6 bases, with 11 bases lying between them. Looked up from germline, CDR1 is MGHDK and CDR2 is SYGVNS. The CDR3 covers 13 residues. The DNA for the CDR3 is TGTGCCAGCAGTGAAAGTCGATTGGCCGAGCAGTACTTC. Translation: CASSESRLAEQYF.

This clonotype has ten or more counts. Germline and junction disagree at one end, which may indicate a read error. This chain joins TRBV14 and TRBJ1-1, with 8 bases matching TRBD1. This CDR3 contains 16 residues. The germline CDR1 and CDR2 sequences are SGHDN and FVKESK. CDR3 region: CASSQVRGQEGTEASF. CDR3 coding DNA: TGTGCCAGCAGCCAAGTGCGGGGACAGGAAGGCACTGAAGCTTCCTTT. The full variable domain, its missing parts supplied by reference TRBV14 and TRBJ1-1, is EAGVTQFPSHSVIEKGQTVTLRCDPISGHDNLYWYRRVMGKEIKFLLHFVKESKQDESGMPNNRFLAERTGGTYSTLKVQPAELEDSGVYFCASSQVRGQEGTEASFGQGTRLTVV.

This clonotype was counted at least ten times. The junction shows a germline mismatch at one end, possibly a read error. For the CDR3, the DNA is TGTGCCAGCATTCCCTCCTACGATCAGTACTTC. Translated, it gives CASIPSYDQYF. This chain links TRBV6-2 or TRBV6-3 with TRBJ2-7; D gene unclear. Germline V CDR1 and CDR2: MNHEY, SVGEGT. This CDR3 spans 11 amino acids.

This clonotype has ten or more counts. The chain carries TRBV15 and TRBJ2-5, with 13 bases identical to TRBD2. Trimming cost V 1 base and J 5 bases; bases outside gene matches: 7. This CDR3 comprises 17 residues. CDR1 and CDR2 from the germline V gene are LNHNV and YYDKDF (reference sequence). The CDR3 nucleotides are TGTGCCACCAGCAGAGGTGGACTAGCGGGAGTGAAGGAGACCCAGTACTTC. Amino acids: CATSRGGLAGVKETQYF. The entire variable domain, with the rest obtained from reference TRBV15 and TRBJ2-5, is as follows: DAMVIQNPRYQVTQFGKPVTLSCSQTLNHNVMYWYQQKSSQAPKLLFHYYDKDFNNEADTPDNFQSRRPNTSFCFLDIRSPGLGDTAMYLCATSRGGLAGVKETQYFGPGTRLLVL.

This clonotype was recorded at least ten times. Germline is not matched at one junction end, which may reflect a read error. The V and J genes are TRBV20-1 and TRBJ1-1; D gene unclear. The V gene's germline CDR1 is DFQATT and CDR2 SNEGSKA (reference sequence). This CDR3 is built from 17 residues. CDR3 loop: CSAREVPLIVGNTEAFF. DNA of the CDR3: TGCAGTGCCAGAGAGGTTCCTTTGATAGTAGGGAACACTGAAGCTTTCTTT.

This clonotype was detected many times. This chain joins TRBV28 and TRBJ1-2, with D possibly being TRBD1 (6 bases). Per the germline V gene, CDR1 is MDHEN and CDR2 is SYDVKM. The V gene lost 5 bases and the J gene lost 7 bases, with 17 bases spanning the gap. This CDR3 comprises 14 residues. The CDR3 DNA sequence: TGTGCCAGCAGTCCTAACTGGGGGCAGGGTGGCTACACCTTC. It is translated as CASSPNWGQGGYTF.